This T cell receptor beta chain was recorded in a study of blood T cell repertoires in COVID-19. This clone was found once. Data came from immunoSEQ multiplex PCR; TCRdb stores just in-frame clones and leaves some out. The table includes about 170,000 clones, about nine tenths detected once. This TCR was sampled from a man aged 18 to 29 with COVID-19, enrolled during active disease. The sequenced sample was peripheral blood.

As DNA, the CDR3 is TGCGCCAGCAGCTGGGACAGGGGGTCCCACTACGAGCAGTACTTC. Translation: CASSWDRGSHYEQYF. V usage is TRBV4-3 and J usage is TRBJ2-7, with 11 nucleotides matching TRBD1. The CDR3 has 15 amino acids. The junction had 6 bases not matched to a gene; V was cut back by 5 bases and J by 3 bases. CDR1 is LGHNA and CDR2 is YSLEER in the germline V gene.